This is a list of T cell receptor beta chains from one sample in a study of cytotoxic CD8 clonotypes in ibrutinib-treated CLL. Clones were read by immunoSEQ multiplex PCR, and TCRdb kept only the in-frame ones, dropping some. The sample contains about 140,000 clones, 80% to 95% of which appear only once. The material was PBMCs, obtained after 12 months of ibrutinib treatment. The receptors were sampled from a human donor with chronic lymphocytic leukemia. Each CDR3 is given with its conserved first and last residue. A D gene is named only where the DNA matches it firmly. Clone size appears in some rows only: once, few, many, or a class for an expanded clone.

17,TRBJ1-5,TRBV27,-,-,TGTGCCAGCAGTTTATTCCCCCAGCCATATAGCAATCAGCCCCAGCATTTT,CASSLFPQPYSNQPQHF
15,TRBJ2-7,TRBV18,-,-,TGTGCCAGCTCACCACGGGCAGCCCCCCGCTACGAGCAGTACTTC,CASSPRAAPRYEQYF
14,TRBJ1-1,TRBV11-2,-,once,TGTGCCAGCAGCCAGGACGGCCTAAACACTGAAGCTTTCTTT,CASSQDGLNTEAFF
16,TRBJ1-5,TRBV7-9,TRBD1,-,TGTGCCAGCAGCTTAGGACAGGGGAACCAAAATCAGCCCCAGCATTTT,CASSLGQGNQNQPQHF
16,TRBJ2-3,TRBV4-2,TRBD2,-,TGTGCCAGCAGCCTTTGGACTAGCGGGAACACAGATACGCAGTATTTT,CASSLWTSGNTDTQYF
16,TRBJ2-1,TRBV7-2,-,-,TGTGCCAGCAGCTTAGTAGGCGGCCCCTCGGCCAATGAGCAGTTCTTC,CASSLVGGPSANEQFF
12,TRBJ1-1,TRBV30,-,-,TGTGCCTGGAGTCCCGACAGTATTGAAGCTTTCTTT,CAWSPDSIEAFF
13,TRBJ2-1,TRBV10-1,-,-,TGCGCCAGCAGTCAGGGAACCTCTAGGGTGCAGTTCTTC,CASSQGTSRVQFF
13,TRBJ1-4,TRBV2,-,-,TGTGCCAGCAGTGTGTGGATGGGTGAAAAACTGTTTTTT,CASSVWMGEKLFF
13,TRBJ2-3,TRBV25-1,-,-,TGTGCCAGTCGGACAGAAATCACAGATACGCAGTATTTT,CASRTEITDTQYF
15,TRBJ1-2,TRBV7-9,-,-,TGTGCCAGCAGCCTCCACTTCAACTTGTCCTATGGCTACACCTTC,CASSLHFNLSYGYTF
15,TRBJ2-7,TRBV14,-,-,TGTGCCAGCAGCCAAGAAGGGCACGGAACCTACGAGCAGTACTTC,CASSQEGHGTYEQYF
14,TRBJ2-7,TRBV28,TRBD1,-,TGTGCCAGCAGGATGGGACAGGGAACCTACGAGCAGTACTTC,CASRMGQGTYEQYF
15,TRBJ1-4,TRBV19,-,-,TGTGCCAGTAGTATAGTAGACAGTGGTAATGAAAAACTGTTTTTT,CASSIVDSGNEKLFF
12,TRBJ1-3,TRBV9,-,-,TGTGCCAGCAGCGTAGACAGGGCCACCATATATTTT,CASSVDRATIYF
13,TRBJ2-1,TRBV19,TRBD1,-,TGTGCCAGTAGTGGGACAGGGGCGGTTGAGCAGTTCTTC,CASSGTGAVEQFF
13,TRBJ2-3,TRBV7-2,-,-,TGTGCCAGCAGCTTAGAGATGGGCAAATCCCAGTATTTT,CASSLEMGKSQYF
12,TRBJ2-1,TRBV11-2,-,-,TGTGCCAGCAGCTTAGTGGGAAATGAGCAGTTCTTC,CASSLVGNEQFF
15,TRBJ2-2,TRBV29-1,TRBD1,-,TGCAGCGTTGAGCAGGGGGCTGCGAACACCGGGGAGCTGTTTTTT,CSVEQGAANTGELFF
16,TRBJ2-7,TRBV28,TRBD1,-,TGTGCCAGCAACGCATCCCCAGGACAGGGGCAATATGGGCAGTACTTC,CASNASPGQGQYGQYF
14,TRBJ2-1,TRBV28,-,-,TGTGCCAGCAGAATAGCGGACGCTTACAATGAGCAGTTCTTC,CASRIADAYNEQFF
14,TRBJ2-5,TRBV7-7,-,-,TGTGCTAGCAGCTACACTACGGGTGGGGAGACCCAGTACTTC,CASSYTTGGETQYF
16,TRBJ2-2,TRBV19,-,few,TGTGCCAGTAACCAGAGAGCAGGGAAGGTAGACGGGGAGCTGTTTTTT,CASNQRAGKVDGELFF
13,TRBJ2-7,TRBV6-6,-,-,TGTGCCAGCAGTTACGGCGGGTCCTACGAGCAGTACTTC,CASSYGGSYEQYF
13,TRBJ2-3,TRBV28,-,once,TGTGCCAGCAGAAAAGGGGGCACAGATACGCAGTATTTT,CASRKGGTDTQYF
13,TRBJ1-4,TRBV2,-,-,TGTGCCAGCAGTGGCAGGGGTAATGAAAAACTGTTTTTT,CASSGRGNEKLFF
15,TRBJ2-3,TRBV19,TRBD1,-,TGTGCCAGTAGTATAGTGCAGGGGGCCATTAATACGCAGTATTTT,CASSIVQGAINTQYF
14,TRBJ2-1,TRBV30,TRBD2,-,TGTGCCTGGAGTGTACTAGCGGAATACAATGAGCAGTTCTTC,CAWSVLAEYNEQFF
14,TRBJ1-2,TRBV15,TRBD1,-,TGTGCCACCAGCAGTGCCGGGACAGCAACCGGCTACACCTTC,CATSSAGTATGYTF
15,TRBJ2-5,TRBV6-5,TRBD1,-,TGTGCCAGCCGATCCGGGACAGGCGGGCAAGAGACCCAGTACTTC,CASRSGTGGQETQYF
15,TRBJ2-3,TRBV6-6,TRBD2,medium-sized,TGTGCCAGCAGAACTAGCGTTGGGGACACAGATACGCAGTATTTT,CASRTSVGDTDTQYF
15,TRBJ2-2,TRBV19,TRBD1,-,TGTGCCAGTAGTGCGGACAGGGTTGGCACCGGGGAGCTGTTTTTT,CASSADRVGTGELFF
16,TRBJ2-7,TRBV27,TRBD1,-,TGTGCCAGCAGTTCGCCGGGACAGGGAACTTCCTACGAGCAGTACTTC,CASSSPGQGTSYEQYF
15,TRBJ1-1,TRBV7-9,-,-,TGTGCCAGCAGCTTCGGGCCCTCGGTCGCCCCTGAAGCTTTCTTT,CASSFGPSVAPEAFF
14,TRBJ2-2,TRBV14,TRBD1,-,TGTGCCAGCAGCCCGGGACAGAGTACCGGGGAGCTGTTTTTT,CASSPGQSTGELFF
15,TRBJ2-1,TRBV18,-,-,TGTGCCAGCTCCCGTACTAGCCAGGTTGGCAATGAGCAGTTCTTC,CASSRTSQVGNEQFF
13,TRBJ1-5,TRBV10-3,-,-,TGTGCCATCAGTGAGTCGGGAGCGCAGCCCCAGCATTTT,CAISESGAQPQHF
16,TRBJ2-1,TRBV19,TRBD1,-,TGTGCCAGTAGTACACTATCGGGACAGGTTAAAAATGAGCAGTTCTTC,CASSTLSGQVKNEQFF